This T cell receptor beta chain was identified in a study of control samples from healthy donors and cancer patients. Some clones are missing from TCRdb's copy, which holds only in-frame ones; the method was immunoSEQ multiplex PCR. The sample shows more than 100,000 clones, about 91% of them seen only once. CDR1 and CDR2 from the germline V gene are MDHEN and SYDVKM. The CDR3 has 14 residues. V was cut by 6 bases and J by 0 bases, with 11 bases left in between. The genes are TRBV28 and TRBJ1-1; D unclear. The source of this sequence is a man between 18 and 29 years old in good health. The sample consisted of blood. The CDR3 protein is CASRKGLMNTEAFF. DNA for the CDR3: TGTGCCAGCAGAAAGGGTCTGATGAACACTGAAGCTTTCTTT.